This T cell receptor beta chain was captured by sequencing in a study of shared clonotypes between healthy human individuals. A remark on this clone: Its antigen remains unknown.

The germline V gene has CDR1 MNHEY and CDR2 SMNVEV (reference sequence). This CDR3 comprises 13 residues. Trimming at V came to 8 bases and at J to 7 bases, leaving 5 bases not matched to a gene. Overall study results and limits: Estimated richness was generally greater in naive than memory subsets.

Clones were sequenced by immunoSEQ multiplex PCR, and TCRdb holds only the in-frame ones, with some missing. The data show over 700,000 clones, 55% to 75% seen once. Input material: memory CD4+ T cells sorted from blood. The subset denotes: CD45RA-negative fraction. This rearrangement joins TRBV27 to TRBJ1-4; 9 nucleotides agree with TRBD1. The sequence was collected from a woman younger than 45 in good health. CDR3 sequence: CASWGQGIEKLFF. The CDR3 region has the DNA TGTGCCAGCTGGGGACAGGGTATTGAAAAACTGTTTTTT.